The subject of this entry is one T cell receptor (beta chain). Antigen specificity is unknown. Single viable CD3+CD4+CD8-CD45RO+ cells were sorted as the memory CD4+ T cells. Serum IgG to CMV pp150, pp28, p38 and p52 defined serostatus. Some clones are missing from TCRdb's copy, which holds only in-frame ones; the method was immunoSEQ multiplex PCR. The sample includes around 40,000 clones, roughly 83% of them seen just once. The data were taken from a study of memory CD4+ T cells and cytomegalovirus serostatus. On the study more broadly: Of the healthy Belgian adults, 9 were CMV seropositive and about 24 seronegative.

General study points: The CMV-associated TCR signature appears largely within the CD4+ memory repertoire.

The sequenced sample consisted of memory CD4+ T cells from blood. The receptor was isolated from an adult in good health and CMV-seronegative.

The CDR3 protein is CASSLTASGGAYEQYF. In DNA, the CDR3 is TGTGCCAGCAGCTTAACTGCCAGCGGGGGGGCGTACGAGCAGTACTTC. The V and J genes are TRBV7-3 and TRBJ2-7; 10 nucleotides line up with TRBD2. The germline CDR1 and CDR2 sequences are SGHTA and FQGTGA. V trimming: 0 bases; J trimming: 4 bases; junction bases outside the gene matches: 6. CDR3 length: 16 amino acids.